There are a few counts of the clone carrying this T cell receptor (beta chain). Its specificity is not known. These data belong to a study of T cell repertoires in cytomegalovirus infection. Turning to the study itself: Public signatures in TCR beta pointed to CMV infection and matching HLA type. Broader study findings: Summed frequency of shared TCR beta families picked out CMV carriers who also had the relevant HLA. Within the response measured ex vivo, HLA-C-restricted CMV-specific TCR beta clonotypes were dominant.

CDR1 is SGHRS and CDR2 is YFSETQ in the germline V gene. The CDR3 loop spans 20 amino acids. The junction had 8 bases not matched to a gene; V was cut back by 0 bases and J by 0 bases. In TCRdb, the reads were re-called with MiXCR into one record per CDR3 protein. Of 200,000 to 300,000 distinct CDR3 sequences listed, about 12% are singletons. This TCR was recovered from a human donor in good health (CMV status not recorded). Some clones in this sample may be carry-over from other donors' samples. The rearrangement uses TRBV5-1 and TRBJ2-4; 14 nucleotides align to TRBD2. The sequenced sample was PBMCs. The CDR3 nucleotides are TGCGCCAGCAGCTTGGAATCCGGACTAGCGGGAGGCGGAGCCAAAAACATTCAGTACTTC. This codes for CASSLESGLAGGGAKNIQYF.